The source of this T cell receptor beta chain is a study of cytomegalovirus exposure and HLA in healthy donors. Across the study: A previous analysis identified around 120 million unique TCR beta sequences derived from 180 million or so T cells.

The CDR3 has 19 amino acids. V was cut by 3 bases and J by 0 bases, with 22 bases left in between. Germline values: CDR1 SGHAT, CDR2 FQNNGV. Turning to this clone: Its antigen is undetermined.

The PCR was carried out with 60 Vbeta primers and 13 Jbeta primers. The table came from immunoSEQ multiplex PCR; TCRdb's copy has only in-frame clones and leaves some out. The sample consists of around 140,000 clones, roughly 85% of them appearing once. Whole-study findings and limits: It was 160 or so TCR beta chains that were listed as cytomegalovirus-associated. A missense DCLRE1C variant was associated with V- and J-gene trimming of TCR beta chains in a later analysis, and an independent cohort replicated the association. In presence/absence analyses, roughly uniform sequencing depth across donors was assumed.

This clonotype was obtained from a man in his forties or fifties in good health and CMV-seronegative. The sequenced material came from PBMCs. The rearrangement links TRBV11-2 to TRBJ2-3, with D perhaps matching TRBD2 (7 bases). The CDR3 DNA sequence: TGTGCCAGCAGCTTCCTCCGCGTCGGGGGGCAACTAAGCACAGATACGCAGTATTTT. Its protein product is CASSFLRVGGQLSTDTQYF.